The rows below give T cell receptor beta chains drawn from one sample of a study of response to subunit inactivated influenza vaccine. TCRdb analysed the RT-PCR reads with MiXCR anew, one entry per CDR3 protein. The sample lists over 750,000 distinct CDR3 sequences, about 20% seen once, with roughly 10% in the top ten. The input for sequencing was PBMCs from blood, taken 4 to 6 days after vaccination. These receptor sequences come from a man aged 50 or older who received an inactivated influenza vaccine. Each CDR3 is given without its conserved first and last residue. The order of the fields is D gene, J gene, V gene, clone size, CDR3 protein. D genes are given only for firm matches. The size field is filled for only some rows; it gives once, few, many or a size class.

TRBD1	TRBJ2-5	TRBV12-3/TRBV12-4	-	ASRSNRGFETQY
-	TRBJ2-3	TRBV5-1	few	ASSLDGGGTSTDTQY
TRBD2	TRBJ2-5	TRBV7-2	-	ASSLGGGGFETQY
-	TRBJ1-5	TRBV2	few	ASSQTGKASNQPQH
TRBD1	TRBJ1-5	TRBV6-2/TRBV6-3	-	ASSQRQGHQPQH
-	TRBJ2-1	TRBV29-1	-	SVARGTYNEQF
-	TRBJ1-1	TRBV2	-	ASSKTLNTEAF
-	TRBJ2-5	TRBV9	-	ASRTGTASGTQY
-	TRBJ2-7	TRBV12-3/TRBV12-4	-	ASSHLGGAEPYEQY
TRBD1	TRBJ2-7	TRBV7-8	many	ASSSTGGFRMYEQY
-	TRBJ2-7	TRBV12-3/TRBV12-4	-	ASSLRRQASHEQY
-	TRBJ2-1	TRBV5-4	many	ASSSGTTGYNEQF
-	TRBJ2-2	TRBV5-1	-	ASSLGQDSNTGELF
TRBD2	TRBJ2-5	TRBV7-9	-	ASSLGGSTGTQY
-	TRBJ2-7	TRBV20-1	many	SAQRGGYEQY
-	TRBJ2-7	TRBV29-1	-	SVEGGRSDEQY
TRBD2	TRBJ2-1	TRBV7-8	-	ASSLGREGLYNEQF
TRBD1	TRBJ2-3	TRBV5-6	-	ASSLGTGTVLLFTDTQY
-	TRBJ2-1	TRBV6-2/TRBV6-3	-	ASSDPGGDNEQF
-	TRBJ2-5	TRBV11-2	-	ASSTTGTPGETQY
-	TRBJ2-1	TRBV5-1	few	ASSLKTVNVLTRESYNEQF
TRBD2	TRBJ2-2	TRBV7-2	few	ASSLATSRGGELF
TRBD1	TRBJ2-3	TRBV6-5	few	ASSYTPGQGSDTQY
TRBD1	TRBJ2-5	TRBV7-9	-	ASSTGQGGQETQY
-	TRBJ2-5	TRBV24-1	few	ATSEGAWETQY
-	TRBJ2-7	TRBV5-1	few	ASSFDRKTYEQY
TRBD1	TRBJ1-6	TRBV6-1	few	ASSDRQGHSPLH
-	TRBJ2-3	TRBV29-1	few	SVVSSIYTDTQY
TRBD2	TRBJ2-2	TRBV11-2	once	ASSRSALSGRPNTGELF
TRBD2	TRBJ2-1	TRBV27	few	ASAMGGGINNEQF
-	TRBJ2-5	TRBV7-9	many	ASTPPGRGYQETQY
-	TRBJ2-2	TRBV11-2	-	ASSLGTPSNTGELF
-	TRBJ2-3	TRBV7-6	few	ASSTGPTDTQY
TRBD1	TRBJ2-2	TRBV7-8	few	ASSLGFGQGVSGELF
-	TRBJ2-3	TRBV29-1	few	SVVQGRQAQY
-	TRBJ1-6	TRBV7-9	-	ASSRDSTYNSPLH
-	TRBJ2-6	TRBV6-5	-	ASSYRPGSPGANVLT
TRBD2	TRBJ2-2	TRBV12-3/TRBV12-4	many	ASSFLAGAGELF
-	TRBJ2-1	TRBV5-1	few	ASSPGNLKANEQF
TRBD2	TRBJ2-7	TRBV5-1	-	ASSPVAGGPYEQY
-	TRBJ2-3	TRBV20-1	-	SALGLGGADTQY
TRBD2	TRBJ2-1	TRBV10-3	-	AISEAAGVMNEQF
-	TRBJ2-1	TRBV6-2/TRBV6-3	few	ASSGSLNGEQF
-	TRBJ2-1	TRBV12-3/TRBV12-4	-	ASSLVFGEGGNEQF
-	TRBJ2-2	TRBV5-1	many	ASSSRTANTGELF
-	TRBJ1-5	TRBV6-1	few	ASSRRGESQPQH
-	TRBJ2-1	TRBV7-9	-	ASSLEGRLNEQF
TRBD1	TRBJ2-5	TRBV24-1	-	ATSDPGTVKETQY